These T cell receptor beta chains were read from a single sample in a study of cytomegalovirus exposure and HLA in healthy donors. Generated by immunoSEQ multiplex PCR, the TCRdb table keeps only in-frame clones and is missing some. The profile shows tens of thousands of clones, 85% to 95% of them singletons. The material sequenced was PBMCs. The receptors shown here come from a young woman in good health and CMV-seronegative. The CDR3 runs from the conserved cysteine through the conserved F or W. Fields, in order: V gene, clone size, J gene, D gene, CDR3 length, CDR3 protein, CDR3 DNA. A D gene is named only where the DNA matches it firmly. Not all rows give a size; the values are once, few, many and, for expanded clones, a class.

V: TRBV27; size: -; J: TRBJ1-1; D: -; length: 18; CDR3: CASSLFPALAAMNTEAFF; DNA: TGTGCCAGCAGTTTATTTCCAGCCTTAGCGGCCATGAACACTGAAGCTTTCTTT
V: TRBV11-3; size: -; J: TRBJ1-1; D: TRBD1; length: 14; CDR3: CASSPTGGQTEAFF; DNA: TGTGCCAGCAGCCCGACAGGGGGCCAAACTGAAGCTTTCTTT
V: TRBV19; size: once; J: TRBJ1-2; D: TRBD1; length: 17; CDR3: CASSWDRGPSSNYGYTF; DNA: TGTGCCAGTAGTTGGGACAGGGGGCCCTCAAGTAACTATGGCTACACCTTC
V: TRBV9; size: -; J: TRBJ1-2; D: TRBD1; length: 15; CDR3: CASSVLDRGHYGYTF; DNA: TGTGCCAGCAGCGTACTGGACAGGGGTCACTATGGCTACACCTTC
V: TRBV5-6; size: once; J: TRBJ1-2; D: TRBD1; length: 15; CDR3: CASNGDRGLGSGYTF; DNA: TGTGCCAGCAACGGGGACAGGGGACTAGGGTCTGGCTACACCTTC
V: TRBV11-2; size: -; J: TRBJ1-3; D: -; length: 18; CDR3: CASSLLSLRDYSGNTIYF; DNA: TGTGCCAGCAGCTTACTGAGTCTCAGGGACTACTCTGGAAACACCATATATTTT
V: TRBV11-2; size: -; J: TRBJ1-1; D: -; length: 15; CDR3: CASSLGIGGFTEAFF; DNA: TGTGCCAGCAGCTTAGGGATCGGAGGGTTCACTGAAGCTTTCTTT
V: TRBV19; size: once; J: TRBJ2-2; D: -; length: 12; CDR3: CASSGDWRELFF; DNA: TGTGCCAGTAGTGGGGACTGGAGGGAGCTGTTTTTT
V: TRBV19; size: -; J: TRBJ2-3; D: TRBD2; length: 14; CDR3: CASSIGGRADTQYF; DNA: TGTGCCAGTAGTATAGGGGGGAGGGCAGATACGCAGTATTTT
V: TRBV19; size: -; J: TRBJ2-4; D: TRBD1; length: 15; CDR3: CASTEGGRGVHIQYF; DNA: TGTGCCAGCACCGAAGGGGGCCGAGGGGTACACATTCAGTACTTC
V: TRBV11-2; size: -; J: TRBJ1-2; D: -; length: 14; CDR3: CASSPTTGYYGYTF; DNA: TGTGCCAGCAGCCCAACGACAGGCTACTATGGCTACACCTTC
V: TRBV5-6; size: -; J: TRBJ2-7; D: TRBD2; length: 16; CDR3: CASSWGLAGPLYEQYF; DNA: TGTGCCAGCAGCTGGGGACTAGCGGGACCACTCTACGAGCAGTACTTC
V: TRBV5-1; size: -; J: TRBJ2-5; D: -; length: 14; CDR3: CASSGGGIQETQYF; DNA: TGCGCCAGCAGCGGGGGCGGCATCCAAGAGACCCAGTACTTC
V: TRBV7-7; size: -; J: TRBJ2-7; D: TRBD1; length: 15; CDR3: CASSLGDSSSYEQYF; DNA: TGTGCTAGCAGCCTCGGGGACAGTAGCTCCTACGAGCAGTACTTC
V: TRBV10-3; size: -; J: TRBJ2-1; D: TRBD2; length: 15; CDR3: CAISGDYPTIAEQFF; DNA: TGTGCCATCAGTGGGGACTATCCGACCATTGCTGAGCAGTTCTTC
V: TRBV5-4; size: -; J: TRBJ2-7; D: TRBD2; length: 16; CDR3: CASSSITSGRAYEQYF; DNA: TGTGCCAGCAGCTCAATTACTAGCGGGAGGGCCTACGAGCAGTACTTC
V: TRBV6-4; size: -; J: TRBJ2-6; D: -; length: 15; CDR3: CASSQTGSGANVLTF; DNA: TGTGCCAGCAGTCAGACTGGCTCTGGGGCCAACGTCCTGACTTTC
V: TRBV7-2; size: -; J: TRBJ2-7; D: -; length: 15; CDR3: CASSLSPDSDHEQYF; DNA: TGTGCCAGCAGCTTATCCCCCGATAGCGACCACGAGCAGTACTTC
V: TRBV30; size: -; J: TRBJ1-4; D: -; length: 11; CDR3: CAWTGNEKLFF; DNA: TGTGCCTGGACAGGGAATGAAAAACTGTTTTTT
V: TRBV4-1; size: few; J: TRBJ2-6; D: -; length: 16; CDR3: CASSQEMSSGANVLTF; DNA: TGCGCCAGCAGCCAAGAGATGAGCTCTGGGGCCAACGTCCTGACTTTC
V: TRBV4-3; size: -; J: TRBJ1-5; D: TRBD1; length: 14; CDR3: CASSRTGTNQPQHF; DNA: TGCGCCAGCAGCCGGACAGGTACCAATCAGCCCCAGCATTTT
V: TRBV18; size: -; J: TRBJ2-7; D: TRBD2; length: 15; CDR3: CASSPGTSGNREQYF; DNA: TGTGCCAGCTCACCCGGGACTAGCGGGAATCGCGAGCAGTACTTC
V: TRBV7-2; size: once; J: TRBJ2-7; D: -; length: 13; CDR3: CASSSNPLYEQYF; DNA: TGTGCCAGCAGCTCTAACCCACTCTACGAGCAGTACTTC
V: TRBV27; size: -; J: TRBJ1-1; D: -; length: 14; CDR3: CASSLWGGNTEAFF; DNA: TGTGCCAGCAGTTTATGGGGGGGGAACACTGAAGCTTTCTTT
V: TRBV5-1; size: -; J: TRBJ1-1; D: TRBD1; length: 14; CDR3: CASSLTGGDTEAFF; DNA: TGCGCCAGCAGCTTGACAGGGGGAGACACTGAAGCTTTCTTT
V: TRBV27; size: -; J: TRBJ2-1; D: -; length: 14; CDR3: CASSPEIRGDEQFF; DNA: TGTGCCAGCAGCCCGGAAATTAGGGGCGATGAGCAGTTCTTC
V: TRBV7-2; size: -; J: TRBJ2-5; D: -; length: 13; CDR3: CASSLVPTGTQYF; DNA: TGTGCCAGCAGCCTAGTCCCGACAGGGACCCAGTACTTC
V: TRBV19; size: -; J: TRBJ1-3; D: -; length: 13; CDR3: CASAGISGNTIYF; DNA: TGTGCCAGCGCAGGGATCTCTGGAAACACCATATATTTT
V: TRBV19; size: -; J: TRBJ1-5; D: -; length: 15; CDR3: CASSIEGNSNQPQHF; DNA: TGTGCCAGTAGTATCGAGGGAAATAGCAATCAGCCCCAGCATTTT
V: TRBV5-1; size: -; J: TRBJ2-1; D: TRBD2; length: 17; CDR3: CASSLRTSGRYYNEQFF; DNA: TGCGCCAGCAGCCTGAGGACTAGCGGGAGGTACTACAATGAGCAGTTCTTC
V: TRBV4-1; size: -; J: TRBJ1-2; D: TRBD1; length: 13; CDR3: CASSHRDSYGYTF; DNA: TGCGCCAGCAGCCACCGGGACAGCTATGGCTACACCTTC
V: TRBV30; size: -; J: TRBJ1-2; D: TRBD1; length: 14; CDR3: CAWSGQALNYGYTF; DNA: TGTGCCTGGAGCGGACAGGCCCTTAACTATGGCTACACCTTC
V: TRBV5-4; size: -; J: TRBJ1-4; D: -; length: 14; CDR3: CASSKRGGMEKLFF; DNA: TGTGCCAGCAGTAAACGGGGGGGGATGGAAAAACTGTTTTTT
V: TRBV28; size: -; J: TRBJ2-3; D: -; length: 14; CDR3: CASRTEVSTDTQYF; DNA: TGTGCCAGCAGGACGGAGGTTAGCACAGATACGCAGTATTTT
V: TRBV2; size: -; J: TRBJ1-5; D: TRBD1; length: 14; CDR3: CASSGQGRGQPQHF; DNA: TGTGCCAGCAGTGGACAGGGAAGAGGCCAGCCCCAGCATTTT
V: TRBV6-1; size: once; J: TRBJ2-1; D: TRBD1; length: 16; CDR3: CASSERLGTGGNEQFF; DNA: TGTGCCAGCAGTGAACGTTTGGGGACAGGGGGCAATGAGCAGTTCTTC
V: TRBV25-1; size: -; J: TRBJ2-4; D: -; length: 15; CDR3: CASSEFGGGLNIQYF; DNA: TGTGCCAGCAGTGAATTTGGCGGAGGGCTAAACATTCAGTACTTC
V: TRBV27; size: -; J: TRBJ2-1; D: TRBD2; length: 16; CDR3: CASSARTSGRAYEQFF; DNA: TGTGCCAGCAGTGCCAGGACTAGCGGGAGGGCCTATGAGCAGTTCTTC
V: TRBV5-1; size: -; J: TRBJ2-3; D: TRBD1; length: 16; CDR3: CASSYGGTGSTDTQYF; DNA: TGCGCCAGCAGCTATGGCGGGACAGGAAGCACAGATACGCAGTATTTT
V: TRBV5-1; size: -; J: TRBJ2-7; D: TRBD1; length: 17; CDR3: CASSLALDRGRFYEQYF; DNA: TGCGCCAGCAGCTTGGCGTTGGACAGGGGGCGCTTCTACGAGCAGTACTTC
V: TRBV27; size: once; J: TRBJ2-1; D: -; length: 14; CDR3: CASSLSIAYNEQFF; DNA: TGTGCCAGCAGTTTGTCTATCGCCTACAATGAGCAGTTCTTC
V: TRBV27; size: -; J: TRBJ2-7; D: TRBD2; length: 15; CDR3: CASSFDEAGSGEQYF; DNA: TGTGCCAGCAGTTTTGACGAAGCGGGATCCGGCGAGCAGTACTTC
V: TRBV4-1; size: -; J: TRBJ2-1; D: TRBD2; length: 16; CDR3: CASSPISGRVYNEQFF; DNA: TGCGCCAGCAGCCCTATCAGCGGGAGGGTCTACAATGAGCAGTTCTTC
V: TRBV7-3; size: -; J: TRBJ2-1; D: -; length: 15; CDR3: CASSLLAHSADEQFF; DNA: TGTGCCAGCAGCTTACTAGCGCATTCAGCCGATGAGCAGTTCTTC
V: TRBV12-2; size: -; J: TRBJ2-2; D: -; length: 14; CDR3: CASPIRSQIGELFF; DNA: TGTGCAAGCCCAATAAGGAGTCAGATCGGGGAGCTGTTTTTT
V: TRBV5-1; size: -; J: TRBJ1-5; D: -; length: 13; CDR3: CASSIEGGQPQHF; DNA: TGCGCCAGCAGCATTGAGGGTGGGCAGCCCCAGCATTTT
V: TRBV30; size: -; J: TRBJ2-7; D: -; length: 13; CDR3: CAWSVQGNYEQYF; DNA: TGTGCCTGGAGTGTACAGGGAAACTACGAGCAGTACTTC
V: TRBV10-3; size: -; J: TRBJ2-1; D: -; length: 17; CDR3: CAISESIRRGPFNEQFF; DNA: TGTGCCATCAGTGAGTCGATACGCAGGGGACCCTTCAATGAGCAGTTCTTC
V: TRBV19; size: -; J: TRBJ2-3; D: -; length: 12; CDR3: CASSIRGDTQYF; DNA: TGTGCCAGTAGTATCAGGGGAGATACGCAGTATTTT
V: TRBV10-1; size: -; J: TRBJ2-1; D: TRBD2; length: 15; CDR3: CASSEGLAGGNEQFF; DNA: TGCGCCAGCAGTGAGGGACTAGCGGGTGGGAATGAGCAGTTCTTC
V: TRBV15; size: -; J: TRBJ2-7; D: -; length: 16; CDR3: CATSREAGGGRDEQYF; DNA: TGTGCCACCAGCAGAGAAGCAGGGGGAGGAAGGGACGAGCAGTACTTC
V: TRBV14; size: -; J: TRBJ2-7; D: -; length: 13; CDR3: CASSSGGSYEQYF; DNA: TGTGCCAGCAGCTCCGGGGGCTCCTACGAGCAGTACTTC
V: TRBV6-5; size: -; J: TRBJ1-2; D: TRBD1; length: 15; CDR3: CASTGQGPTIAGYTF; DNA: TGTGCCAGCACGGGACAGGGGCCAACTATCGCCGGCTACACCTTC
V: TRBV5-4; size: -; J: TRBJ2-3; D: TRBD2; length: 19; CDR3: CASSLVGLAGVRGTDTQYF; DNA: TGTGCCAGCAGCTTGGTTGGCCTAGCGGGAGTTCGTGGCACAGATACGCAGTATTTT
V: TRBV25-1; size: -; J: TRBJ2-1; D: TRBD2; length: 15; CDR3: CASSDPGGNYNEQFF; DNA: TGTGCCAGCAGTGACCCGGGGGGGAACTACAATGAGCAGTTCTTC